The T cell receptor beta chain under discussion was sequenced for a study of shared clonotypes between healthy human individuals. The CDR3 spans 15 residues. Germline V gene sequence: CDR1 SGHRS, CDR2 YFSETQ. Trimming shortened V by 8 bases and J by 6 bases, and 20 bases separated the two germline ends. The study's findings and limits: Sampling used blood alone; tissue repertoires probably differ. Generation probability values for non-shared clonotypes were lower than those for clonotypes shared by all four donors.

In regard to this clone: No antigen is known for it.

Study processing details: In the immunoSEQ data, sequences were junction-only and lacked quality scores, so filtering differed. Clones were sequenced by immunoSEQ multiplex PCR, and TCRdb holds only the in-frame ones, with some missing. D and trimming were read from the DNA, whereas the V and J calls and clone size are those reported in that table. The table shows about 1 million clones, with approximately 68% occurring only once. The sample comprised memory CD4+ T cells sorted from blood. Subset indicated: CD45RA-negative fraction. The chain joins TRBV5-1 to TRBJ2-2; perhaps TRBD1 as D (6 bases). The clonotype was recovered from a man aged 18 to 29 in good health. The CDR3: CASLPGHDLPGELFF. The CDR3 DNA reads as TGCGCCAGTCTCCCGGGACACGACCTCCCCGGGGAGCTGTTTTTT.